This TCR beta chain was retrieved from a study of breast tumors, draining lymph nodes, adjacent tissues. Study-wide results and limits: Compared with lymph nodes, tumors were less diverse; compared with nontumor tissue, more. Luminal-like breast cancer showed significantly higher tumor–nontumor repertoire similarity than basal-like.

Breast cancer patients provided tissue from their axillary draining lymph nodes. This clonotype was recorded many times. The antigen remains unidentified. TCRdb redid the calling of the multiplex PCR reads with MiXCR, one entry per CDR3 protein. The table lists approximately 230,000 distinct CDR3 sequences, less than 40% of them singletons. The TCR was taken from a female donor with breast cancer. Some clones in this sample may be carry-over from other donors' samples. Sequenced material: axillary lymph node tissue.

CDR3 DNA sequence: TGTGCCAGCAGCCCATCCACAAGTGAAGATACGCAGTATTTT. Protein: CASSPSTSEDTQYF. The V and J genes are TRBV7-3 and TRBJ2-3, with no clear D. The germline V gene encodes CDR1 SGHTA and CDR2 FQGTGA. The CDR3 runs 14 residues. V gave up 5 bases and J gave up 5 bases, with 14 bases separating them.